The next 3 T cell receptor beta chains were all read from a single sample in a study of blood T cells in healthy people across ages. Primed by a sample-barcoded 5' primer and a J-beta primer mix, a second PCR proceeded for roughly 6 to 12 cycles. One entry per CDR3 protein, called by TCRdb with MiXCR from the 5' RACE reads. Of around 1.5 million distinct CDR3 sequences listed, around 35% are singletons. Sequenced sample: blood. Source of these receptors: a woman in her twenties or thirties in good health.

V is TRBV20-1 and J is TRBJ2-2, with D unclear. In germline, CDR1 is DFQATT, CDR2 SNEGSKA (reference sequence). Between the trimmed V and J ends, which lost 3 bases and 0 bases, there was a span of 5 bases. The CDR3 is 13 residues long. CDR3: CSASLANTGELFF. As DNA, the CDR3 is TGCAGTGCTAGTCTGGCGAACACCGGGGAGCTGTTTTTT.

The V gene is TRBV6-1, the J gene TRBJ1-2; D uncertain. This CDR3 spans 14 amino acids. The germline gives CDR1 MNHNS, CDR2 SASEGT. Trimming stripped 5 bases from V and 0 bases from J, with 10 bases between. The CDR3 is CASSKASTNYGYTF. CDR3 bases: TGTGCCAGCAGTAAGGCCTCTACTAACTATGGCTACACCTTC.

This clonotype came up a few times. The rearrangement joins TRBV4-2 to TRBJ2-5; D remains unclear. The CDR3 runs 17 residues. Looked up from germline, CDR1 is LGHNA and CDR2 is YNFKEQ. V lost 0 bases and J lost 6, with 20 bases in between. CDR3 in DNA: TGTGCCAGCAGCCAAGACCTACCTGGGTGGCAGAGACAGACCCAGTACTTC. This gives the protein CASSQDLPGWQRQTQYF.